The present T cell receptor (beta chain) was sequenced within a study of T cell responses to AZD1222 COVID-19 vaccine. Sequencing used immunoSEQ multiplex PCR; TCRdb keeps in-frame clones, though not all of them. In the table there are about 190,000 clones, around 90% of which are singletons. This CDR3 contains 14 residues. Germline CDR1 is LGHDT and CDR2 is YNNKEL (reference sequence). With 6 bases clipped from V and 3 bases from J, the junction kept 7 bases outside the gene matches. This specimen was peripheral blood, taken on day 0 of AZD1222 vaccination. This sequence joins TRBV3-1 (or the pseudogene TRBV3-2) and TRBJ2-7, with 8 bases lining up with TRBD1. This sequence was found in an adult in good health. The CDR3 coding sequence is TGTGCCAGCAGTCCAGGGGGCATAGTCTACGAGCAGTACTTC. Translating it yields CASSPGGIVYEQYF.